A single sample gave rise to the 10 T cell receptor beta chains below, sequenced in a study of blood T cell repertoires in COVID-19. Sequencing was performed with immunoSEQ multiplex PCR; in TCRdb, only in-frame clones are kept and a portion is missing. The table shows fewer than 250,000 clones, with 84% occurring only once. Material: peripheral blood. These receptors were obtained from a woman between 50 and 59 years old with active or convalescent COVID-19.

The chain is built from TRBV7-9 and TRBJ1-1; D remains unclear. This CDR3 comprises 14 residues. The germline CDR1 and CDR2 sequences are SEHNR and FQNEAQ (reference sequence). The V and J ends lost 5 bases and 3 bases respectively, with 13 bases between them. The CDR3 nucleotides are TGTGCCAGCAGCCTAGTCACTGGGCACACTGAAGCTTTCTTT. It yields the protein CASSLVTGHTEAFF.

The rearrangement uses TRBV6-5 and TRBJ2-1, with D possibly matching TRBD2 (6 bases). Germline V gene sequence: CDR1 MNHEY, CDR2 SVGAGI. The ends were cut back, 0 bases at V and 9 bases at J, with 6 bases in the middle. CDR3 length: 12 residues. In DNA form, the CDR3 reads TGTGCCAGCAGTTACTCGGAGGGTGAGCAGTTCTTC. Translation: CASSYSEGEQFF.

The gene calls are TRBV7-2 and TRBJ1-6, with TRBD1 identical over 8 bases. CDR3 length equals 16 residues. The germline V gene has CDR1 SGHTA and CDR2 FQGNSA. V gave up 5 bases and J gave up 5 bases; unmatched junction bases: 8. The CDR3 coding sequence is TGTGCCAGCAGCCGGACCCGGACAGGGAATAATTCACCCCTCCACTTT. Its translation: CASSRTRTGNNSPLHF.

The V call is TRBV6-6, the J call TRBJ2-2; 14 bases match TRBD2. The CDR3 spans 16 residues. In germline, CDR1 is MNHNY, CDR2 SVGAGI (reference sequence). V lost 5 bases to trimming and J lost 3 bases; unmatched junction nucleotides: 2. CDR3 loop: CASSPGLAGDTGELFF. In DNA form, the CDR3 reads TGTGCCAGCAGTCCGGGACTAGCGGGAGACACCGGGGAGCTGTTTTTT.

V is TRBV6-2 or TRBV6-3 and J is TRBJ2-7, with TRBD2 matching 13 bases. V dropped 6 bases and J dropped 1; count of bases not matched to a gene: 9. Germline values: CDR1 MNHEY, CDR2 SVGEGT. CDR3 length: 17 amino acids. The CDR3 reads CASSSGLAGFLSYEQYF. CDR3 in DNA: TGTGCCAGCAGCTCGGGACTAGCGGGGTTTCTTTCCTACGAGCAGTACTTC.

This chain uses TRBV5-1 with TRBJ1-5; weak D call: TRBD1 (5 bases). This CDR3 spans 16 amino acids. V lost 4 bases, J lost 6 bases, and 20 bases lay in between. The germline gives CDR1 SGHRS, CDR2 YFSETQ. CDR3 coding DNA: TGCGCCAGCAGCCCCGACCCTGCAGGGATCGGTCAGCCCCAGCATTTT. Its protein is CASSPDPAGIGQPQHF.

The CDR3 is CAINDREVDQPQHF. The CDR3 DNA reads TGTGCCATCAACGACAGGGAGGTCGATCAGCCCCAGCATTTT. The chain joins TRBV10-3 to TRBJ1-5; 7 bases are shared with TRBD1. The CDR3 runs to 14 residues. Germline V gene lookup returns CDR1 ENHRY and CDR2 SYGVKD. J gave up 5 bases and V 7 bases, and 8 bases lay outside the gene matches.

Here the CDR3 reads CASSREFNQPQHF. CDR3 bases: TGTGCCAGCAGTAGAGAGTTTAATCAGCCCCAGCATTTT. This rearrangement joins TRBV28 to TRBJ1-5; D is uncertain. In germline, CDR1 is MDHEN, CDR2 SYDVKM. V lost 5 bases and J 4 bases, leaving 9 bases between the germline ends. CDR3 size: 13 residues. The whole variable domain, filled in from reference TRBV28 and TRBJ1-5, reads DVKVTQSSRYLVKRTGEKVFLECVQDMDHENMFWYRQDPGLGLRLIYFSYDVKMKEKGDIPEGYSVSREKKERFSLILESASTNQTSMYLCASSREFNQPQHFGDGTRLSIL.

Here the CDR3 reads CASRRTGTGESEQYV. For the CDR3, the DNA is TGTGCCAGCAGGAGAACCGGGACAGGGGAATCCGAGCAGTACGTC. The chain combines TRBV28 with TRBJ2-7; TRBD1 aligns across 10 bases. The CDR3 runs 15 residues. From germline, CDR1 is MDHEN and CDR2 SYDVKM. Losses at the gene ends were 6 bases for V and 6 bases for J; bases not matched to a gene: 11.

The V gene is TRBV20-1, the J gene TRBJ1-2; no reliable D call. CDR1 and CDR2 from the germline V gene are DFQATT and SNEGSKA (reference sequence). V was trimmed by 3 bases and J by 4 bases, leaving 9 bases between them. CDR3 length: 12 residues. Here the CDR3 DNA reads TGCAGTGCTAGTCCAGAAAGCTATGGCTACACCTTC. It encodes CSASPESYGYTF.